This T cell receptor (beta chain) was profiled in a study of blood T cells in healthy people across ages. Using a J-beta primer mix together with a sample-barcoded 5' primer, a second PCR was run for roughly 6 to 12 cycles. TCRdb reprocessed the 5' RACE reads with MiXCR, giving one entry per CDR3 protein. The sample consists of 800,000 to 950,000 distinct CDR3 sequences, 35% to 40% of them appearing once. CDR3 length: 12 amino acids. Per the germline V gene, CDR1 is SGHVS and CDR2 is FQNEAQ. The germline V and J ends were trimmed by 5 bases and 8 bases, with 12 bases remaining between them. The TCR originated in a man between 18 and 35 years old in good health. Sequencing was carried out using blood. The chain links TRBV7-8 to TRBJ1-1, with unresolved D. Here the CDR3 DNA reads TGTGCCAGCAGCCATTTCCAGTTCGAAGCTTTCTTT. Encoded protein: CASSHFQFEAFF. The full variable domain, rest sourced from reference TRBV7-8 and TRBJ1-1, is GAGVSQSPRYKVAKRGQDVALRCDPISGHVSLFWYQQALGQGPEFLTYFQNEAQLDKSGLPSDRFFAERPEGSVSTLKIQRTQQEDSAVYLCASSHFQFEAFFGQGTRLTVV.